The 15 T cell receptor beta chains below come from one sample, sequenced in a study of tumor-infiltrating lymphocytes in primary liver carcinoma. Unsorted whole blood supplied the RNA, and germline DNA was extracted too. TCR beta cDNA was reverse-transcribed from roughly 0.45 ug of total RNA. The reaction used a constant-region primer and ProtoScript II reverse transcriptase. Investigators got TCR beta libraries out of three nested multiplex PCR rounds, done with slightly modified ARM-PCR. Two initial PCR rounds of about 11 cycles each paired TRBV1-TRBV30 forward primers with a C-beta reverse primer. Via MiXCR, TCRdb re-called the multiplex PCR reads, giving one row per CDR3 protein. The profile shows 300,000 to 400,000 distinct CDR3 sequences, less than 75% of them singletons. Sequenced material: peripheral blood. These receptors all stem from a man aged 40-49 years with primary liver carcinoma and hepatitis B virus infection.

As for this clonotype: One end of the junction varies from germline; a read error may be responsible. The chain recombines TRBV11-2 with TRBJ2-3, with D possibly being TRBD2 (6 bases). Germline CDR1 and CDR2: SGHAT and FQNNGV. The CDR3 sequence is 17 residues long. Here the CDR3 reads CASSLLGHGRSKDTQYF. The CDR3 nucleotides read TGTGCCAGCAGCTTATTAGGACATGGGAGGAGCAAAGATACGCAGTATTTT.

This clonotype was observed at least ten times. This chain connects TRBV5-1 to TRBJ2-2, with 8 bases aligning to TRBD2. CDR1 and CDR2 from the germline V gene are SGHRS and YFSETQ. V gave up 1 base and J gave up 10 bases; unmatched junction bases: 9. This CDR3 is built from 15 residues. CDR3 sequence (DNA): TGCGCCAGCAGCTTGACTAGCGGTGGTAGCGTGGAGCTGTTTTTT. It specifies CASSLTSGGSVELFF.

This clonotype was detected once. This chain links TRBV5-4 with TRBJ2-5; D possibly corresponds to TRBD1 (5 bases). The V end was cut by 3 bases, the J end by 2 bases, with 8 bases between. The CDR3 runs to 13 residues. From germline, CDR1 is SGHNT and CDR2 YYREEE (reference sequence). CDR3 in DNA: TGTGCCAGCAGCTCACAGGATCAAGAGACCCAGTACTTC. Translation: CASSSQDQETQYF. The complete variable domain, with remaining parts taken from reference TRBV5-4 and TRBJ2-5, reads ETGVTQSPTHLIKTRGQQVTLRCSSQSGHNTVSWYQQALGQGPQFIFQYYREEENGRGNFPPRFSGLQFPNYSSELNVNALELDDSALYLCASSSQDQETQYFGPGTRLLVL.

The gene calls are TRBV7-9 and TRBJ2-2; no definite D call. Germline V gives CDR1 SEHNR, CDR2 FQNEAQ (reference sequence). V lost 1 base to trimming and J lost 5 bases, with 11 bases between them. CDR3 length: 15 residues. The CDR3 protein is CASSLVSGETGELFF. DNA for the CDR3: TGTGCCAGCAGCTTAGTTAGTGGAGAAACCGGGGAGCTGTTTTTT.

This clonotype was counted a single time. The gene calls are TRBV6-6 and TRBJ2-5; 9 bases line up with TRBD2. CDR1 and CDR2 (germline): MNHNY, SVGAGI (reference sequence). The CDR3 has 17 residues. CDR3 coding DNA: TGTACCATCAGTCCGGGGTCTAGCGGGGATCTAGGAGAGACCCAGTACTTC. Translated: CTISPGSSGDLGETQYF.

Regarding this clonotype: This may come from a read error, since a much larger clone is one base off. The rearrangement joins TRBV6-5 to TRBJ2-2; 9 bases agree with TRBD2. CDR1 is MNHEY, CDR2 SVGAGI, per germline. V was pared by 7 bases and J by 1 base, with 13 bases of the junction left unmatched. The CDR3 is 18 residues long. The CDR3 DNA is TGTGCCAGCACCTACTTTGGACTAGCGTACGTGAACACCGGGGAGCTGTTTTTT. Residues: CASTYFGLAYVNTGELFF.

CDR3 residues: CASSLGFRLRNEQYF. CDR3 nucleotide sequence: TGTGCCAGCAGCTTAGGGTTCAGGTTACGCAACGAGCAGTACTTC. This chain links TRBV7-2 with TRBJ2-7; no clear D gene. CDR3 length equals 15 residues. Per the germline V gene, CDR1 is SGHTA and CDR2 is FQGNSA. The V gene lost 1 base and the J gene lost 5 bases, with 15 bases spanning the gap.

Notes on this clonotype: A much larger clone sits a single nucleotide away, making a read error possible. The V call is TRBV28, the J call TRBJ2-2, with D perhaps assigned TRBD1 or TRBD2 (5 bases each). From germline, CDR1 is MDHEN and CDR2 SYDVKM. The CDR3 has 15 amino acids. Trimming took 3 bases from V and 4 from J, leaving 12 bases between them. The CDR3 sequence: CASSFCPGGTGELFF. CDR3 coding DNA: TGTGCCAGCAGTTTCTGCCCTGGGGGCACCGGGGAGCTGTTTTTT. Combining the CDR3 with reference TRBV28 and TRBJ2-2 gives the whole variable domain DVKVTQSSRYLVKRTGEKVFLECVQDMDHENMFWYRQDPGLGLRLIYFSYDVKMKEKGDIPEGYSVSREKKERFSLILESASTNQTSMYLCASSFCPGGTGELFFGEGSRLTVL.

This clonotype was detected many times. The chain is built from TRBV29-1 and TRBJ1-4; TRBD1 matches 10 bases. Germline V gene data show CDR1 as SQVTM and CDR2 as ANQGSEA. V lost 3 bases to trimming and J lost 4 bases; unmatched junction nucleotides: 2. The CDR3 has 14 residues. The CDR3 region is CSVEGTGDNEKLFF. The CDR3 DNA is TGCAGCGTTGAGGGGACAGGGGATAATGAAAAACTGTTTTTT. Supplemented by reference TRBV29-1 and TRBJ1-4, the full variable domain reads SAVISQKPSRDICQRGTSLTIQCQVDSQVTMMFWYRQQPGQSLTLIATANQGSEATYESGFVIDKFPISRPNLTFSTLTVSNMSPEDSSIYLCSVEGTGDNEKLFFGSGTQLSVL.

Remarks on this clonotype: Just one base apart from a much larger clone, this may be a read error. The chain recombines TRBV6-5 with TRBJ2-7, with TRBD2 matching 9 bases. The CDR3 runs to 14 residues. The V segment lost 7 bases and the J segment 6 bases; nucleotides outside the gene matches: 10. Germline lookup yields CDR1 MNHEY and CDR2 SVGAGI. This CDR3 is CASTKGTSPGEQYF. Here the CDR3 DNA reads TGTGCCAGCACAAAGGGGACTAGCCCTGGCGAGCAGTACTTC.

Turning to this clonotype: A read error may produce the germline difference seen at one junction end. The J gene is TRBJ2-2, the V gene TRBV4-3, with TRBD2 matching over 11 bases. The CDR3 is 16 amino acids. From germline, CDR1 is LGHNA and CDR2 YSLEER. CDR3 region: CASSQDIAGGVGELIF. The DNA for the CDR3 is TGCGCCAGCAGCCAAGATATAGCGGGAGGGGTCGGGGAGCTGATTTTC.

This clonotype has more than one count but fewer than ten. V is TRBV2 and J is TRBJ1-2, with D uncertain. Trimming removed 8 bases from V and 3 bases from J, with 13 bases in between. This CDR3 contains 13 residues. The germline gives CDR1 SNHLY, CDR2 FYNNEI. CDR3 residues: CASRNSRDYGYTF. Written as DNA, the CDR3 is TGTGCCAGCCGCAATTCGCGTGACTATGGCTACACCTTC.

J is TRBJ2-3 and V is TRBV12-3 or TRBV12-4; 11 positions match TRBD2. Trimming at V came to 7 bases and at J to 4 bases, leaving 7 bases not matched to a gene. The CDR3 is 15 residues long. CDR3 in DNA: TGTGCCAGCAAACTTACTAGCGGGAGCTCAGATACGCAGTATTTT. Its protein is CASKLTSGSSDTQYF.

The rearrangement joins TRBV7-9 to TRBJ2-2; weak D call: TRBD2 (5 bases). The CDR3 loop spans 14 amino acids. V dropped 0 bases and J dropped 4 bases, with 6 bases sitting between them. CDR1 is SEHNR, CDR2 FQNEAQ, per germline (reference sequence). The CDR3 loop reads CASSLAAGTGELFF. The CDR3 bases are TGTGCCAGCAGCTTAGCCGCGGGCACCGGGGAGCTGTTTTTT.

As concerns this clonotype: At one end the junction does not follow the germline gene, possibly because of a read error. The chain recombines TRBV11-2 with TRBJ2-1; TRBD2 might be the D (5 bases). CDR1 SGHAT and CDR2 FQNNGV come from the germline V gene. The CDR3 contains 13 residues. CDR3 protein: CASSPRTGKTVVF. Written as DNA, the CDR3 is TGTGCCAGCAGCCCCAGGACTGGCAAAACTGTGGTCTTC.